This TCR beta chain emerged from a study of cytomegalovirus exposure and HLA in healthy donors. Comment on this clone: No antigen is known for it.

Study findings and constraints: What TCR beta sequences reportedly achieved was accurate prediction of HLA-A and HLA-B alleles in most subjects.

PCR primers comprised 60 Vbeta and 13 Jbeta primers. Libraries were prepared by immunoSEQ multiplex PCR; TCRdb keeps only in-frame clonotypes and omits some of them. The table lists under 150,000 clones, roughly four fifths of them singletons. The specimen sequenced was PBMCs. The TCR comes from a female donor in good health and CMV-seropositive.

Here the CDR3 DNA reads TGCGCCAGCAGCCGATGGGACTACCAATCAACCGGGGAGCTGTTTTTT. This sequence encodes CASSRWDYQSTGELFF. This chain joins TRBV5-1 and TRBJ2-2; 7 bases fit TRBD2. J lost 5 bases, V lost 4 bases, and 11 bases had no gene match. In germline, CDR1 is SGHRS, CDR2 YFSETQ. The CDR3 sequence is 16 residues long.